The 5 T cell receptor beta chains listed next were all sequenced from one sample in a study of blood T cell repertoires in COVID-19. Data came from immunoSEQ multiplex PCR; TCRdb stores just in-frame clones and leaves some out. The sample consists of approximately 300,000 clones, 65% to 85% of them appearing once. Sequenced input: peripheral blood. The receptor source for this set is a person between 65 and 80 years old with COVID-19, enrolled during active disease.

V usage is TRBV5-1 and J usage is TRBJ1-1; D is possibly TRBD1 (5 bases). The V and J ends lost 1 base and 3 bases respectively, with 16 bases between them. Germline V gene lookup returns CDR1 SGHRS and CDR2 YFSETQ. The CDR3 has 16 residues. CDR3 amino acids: CASSLIPGFLDTEAFF. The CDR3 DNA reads TGCGCCAGCAGCTTGATCCCAGGGTTTTTGGACACTGAAGCTTTCTTT.

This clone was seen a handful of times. CDR3 sequence reads: CASSQGSKDREAFF. The CDR3 bases are TGTGCCAGCAGCCAAGGTAGTAAGGACAGGGAAGCTTTCTTT. V usage is TRBV3-1 (or the pseudogene TRBV3-2) and J usage is TRBJ1-1; 7 bases align to TRBD1. Germline CDR1 and CDR2: LGHDT and YNNKEL (reference sequence). Trimming took 1 base from V and 8 from J; bases not matched to a gene: 7. CDR3 length: 14 residues.

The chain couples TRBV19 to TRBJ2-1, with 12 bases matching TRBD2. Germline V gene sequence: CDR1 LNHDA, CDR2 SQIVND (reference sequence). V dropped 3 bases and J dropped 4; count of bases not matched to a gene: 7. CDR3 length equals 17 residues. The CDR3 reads CASSITTSGGPYNEQFF. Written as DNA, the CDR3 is TGTGCCAGTAGTATTACGACTAGCGGGGGCCCATACAATGAGCAGTTCTTC.

The chain's CDR3 is CASSDPTAGGLAFF. The CDR3 DNA sequence: TGTGCCAGCAGTGACCCGACGGCAGGGGGCCTAGCTTTCTTT. The chain combines TRBV6-1 with TRBJ1-1; 8 bases are a match to TRBD1. The CDR3 has 14 amino acids. Losses at the gene ends were 3 bases for V and 10 bases for J; bases not matched to a gene: 10. Germline CDR1 MNHNS, CDR2 SASEGT.

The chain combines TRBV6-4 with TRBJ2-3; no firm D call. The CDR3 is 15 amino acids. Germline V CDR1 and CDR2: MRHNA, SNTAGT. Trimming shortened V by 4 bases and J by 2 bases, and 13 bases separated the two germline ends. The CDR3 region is CASSVDMGSTDTQYF. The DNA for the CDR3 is TGTGCCAGCAGTGTAGACATGGGTTCCACAGATACGCAGTATTTT.